These 13 T cell receptor beta chains share one sample of origin, sequenced in a study of blood T cell repertoires in COVID-19. Data came from immunoSEQ multiplex PCR; TCRdb stores just in-frame clones and leaves some out. The table lists around 85,000 clones, around nine tenths of them singletons. The sample taken for sequencing was PBMCs or T cells enriched from blood (not recorded which). These receptors came from a woman aged 45-65 years with acute COVID-19.

The rearrangement links TRBV5-4 to TRBJ1-5, with D hard to call. Trimming pared 0 bases from V and 6 bases from J, leaving 10 bases between. The CDR3 is 14 residues long. The germline gives CDR1 SGHNT, CDR2 YYREEE (reference sequence). This CDR3 reads CASSLGGVGQPQHF. The CDR3 coding sequence is TGTGCCAGCAGCTTGGGGGGAGTCGGTCAGCCCCAGCATTTT.

V gene TRBV7-9 combines with J gene TRBJ1-1; D remains ambiguous. V was shortened by 5 bases and J by 2 bases, with 9 bases between the two germline ends. Per germline, CDR1 SEHNR and CDR2 FQNEAQ (reference sequence). The CDR3 has 13 amino acids. This CDR3 is CASSPSQNTEAFF. In DNA, the CDR3 is TGTGCCAGCAGCCCCTCACAAAACACTGAAGCTTTCTTT.

V gene TRBV3-1 (or the pseudogene TRBV3-2) combines with J gene TRBJ2-7, with a possible D match to TRBD1 (6 bases). Germline assignment: CDR1 LGHDT and CDR2 YNNKEL (reference sequence). CDR3 size: 14 residues. V gave up 3 bases and J gave up 4 bases, with 13 bases separating them. The CDR3 sequence: CASSQYRRGYEQYF. The CDR3 DNA reads TGTGCCAGCAGCCAGTACCGAAGGGGGTACGAGCAGTACTTC.

The chain is built from TRBV24-1 and TRBJ1-2; TRBD1 aligns across 9 bases. Germline V gene sequence: CDR1 KGHDR, CDR2 SFDVKD. V lost 5 bases and J lost 7; bases outside the gene matches: 16. The CDR3 is 17 amino acids. The CDR3 sequence: CATSVTPSGTGFGGYTF. The CDR3 coding sequence is TGTGCCACCAGTGTGACCCCGTCCGGGACAGGGTTCGGTGGCTACACCTTC.

V usage is TRBV6-5 and J usage is TRBJ1-5; the match to TRBD1 covers 9 bases. Per the germline V gene, CDR1 is MNHEY and CDR2 is SVGAGI. The junction had 10 bases not matched to a gene; V was cut back by 6 bases and J by 7 bases. The CDR3 is 15 amino acids. CDR3 in DNA: TGTGCCAGCAGCTCCGGGACAGGGCGAGGGCAGCCCCAGCATTTT. Its protein product is CASSSGTGRGQPQHF.

The chain joins TRBV5-1 to TRBJ1-5; 7 bases match TRBD1. Losses at the gene ends were 3 bases for V and 3 bases for J; bases not matched to a gene: 3. CDR3 length: 14 residues. The germline V gene encodes CDR1 SGHRS and CDR2 YFSETQ. CDR3 loop: CASSSGQHNQPQHF. CDR3 bases: TGCGCCAGCAGCTCGGGACAGCACAATCAGCCCCAGCATTTT. Variable domain in full (rest from reference TRBV5-1 and TRBJ1-5): KAGVTQTPRYLIKTRGQQVTLSCSPISGHRSVSWYQQTPGQGLQFLFEYFSETQRNKGNFPGRFSGRQFSNSRSEMNVSTLELGDSALYLCASSSGQHNQPQHFGDGTRLSIL.

V is TRBV19 and J is TRBJ2-2; maybe TRBD2 (6 bases). Trimming removed 5 bases from V and 5 bases from J, with 15 bases in between. In germline, CDR1 is LNHDA, CDR2 SQIVND (reference sequence). The CDR3 is 15 residues long. Written as DNA, the CDR3 is TGTGCCAGTAGTGTTATTCTTAGCGGTACCGGGGAGCTGTTTTTT. This encodes CASSVILSGTGELFF.

V gene TRBV30 combines with J gene TRBJ1-6, with D tentatively TRBD1 (6 bases). Between the trimmed V and J ends, which lost 0 bases and 8 bases, there was a span of 11 bases. The CDR3 sequence is 14 residues long. The germline CDR1 and CDR2 sequences are GTSNPN and SVGIG (reference sequence). This CDR3 is CAWSVGGVDSPLHF. The CDR3 DNA sequence: TGTGCCTGGAGTGTAGGGGGGGTGGATTCACCCCTCCACTTT.

This chain joins TRBV20-1 and TRBJ2-3; D is possibly TRBD1 (5 bases). Germline-derived CDR1 and CDR2 are DFQATT and SNEGSKA (reference sequence). The V and J ends lost 1 base and 6 bases respectively, with 5 bases between them. The CDR3 is 11 amino acids. In DNA, the CDR3 is TGCAGTGCTAGAGGACAGGATACGCAGTATTTT. This gives the protein CSARGQDTQYF.

V usage is TRBV30 and J usage is TRBJ2-7, with 8 bases matching TRBD2. V dropped 7 bases and J dropped 6; count of bases not matched to a gene: 17. Germline assignment: CDR1 GTSNPN and CDR2 SVGIG (reference sequence). The CDR3 has 15 residues. The CDR3: CAYKRGRLPGSEQYF. The CDR3 coding sequence is TGTGCCTACAAACGCGGGAGGCTCCCTGGTAGCGAGCAGTACTTC.

V and J are TRBV7-3 and TRBJ1-1; no clear D. The germline CDR1 and CDR2 sequences are SGHTA and FQGTGA. There are 13 residues in the CDR3. The V and J ends lost 5 bases and 0 bases respectively, with 7 bases between them. CDR3 amino acids: CASSKEMNTEAFF. In DNA, the CDR3 is TGTGCCAGCAGCAAGGAGATGAACACTGAAGCTTTCTTT.

The genes are TRBV6-6 and TRBJ2-1, with a possible D match to TRBD1 (6 bases). The CDR3 runs 13 residues. Germline lookup yields CDR1 MNHNY and CDR2 SVGAGI (reference sequence). With 5 bases removed from V and 11 bases from J, the gap between germline ends came to 16 bases. CDR3: CASSPTPTGKQFF. For the CDR3, the DNA is TGTGCCAGCAGTCCAACCCCTACAGGGAAGCAGTTCTTC.

Regarding this clone: One end of the junction varies from germline; a read error may be responsible. The chain uses TRBV6-5 and TRBJ1-5; weak D call: TRBD1 (6 bases). The CDR3 is 14 residues long. Germline lookup yields CDR1 MNHEY and CDR2 SVGAGI. The CDR3 nucleotides are TGTGCAAGCAAGGAAAGTTTAGGACAGACTCGGGAACATTTT. This sequence encodes CASKESLGQTREHF.